The rows below give T cell receptor beta chains drawn from one sample of a study of blood T cell repertoires in COVID-19. This table comes from immunoSEQ multiplex PCR, and its TCRdb copy is limited to in-frame clones, with some not included. The sample has about 140,000 clones; approximately 86% are singletons. The sequenced material came from PBMCs or T cells enriched from blood (not recorded which). Receptors originate from a woman in her thirties or forties who had recovered from COVID-19. The CDR3 runs from the conserved cysteine through the conserved F or W. The D gene is left open where the match is weak. A clone size is listed for some rows: how often the clone was seen (once, few, many), or a class if it is expanded.

CDR3aa,CDR3nt,d_gene,v_gene,abundance,j_gene
CASSHRQGAGRDTEAFF,TGCGCCAGCAGCCATAGACAGGGGGCGGGGAGGGACACTGAAGCTTTCTTT,TRBD1,TRBV4-1,NA,TRBJ1-1
CSASWGRVSPQPQHF,TGCAGTGCTAGTTGGGGCAGGGTGTCTCCTCAGCCCCAGCATTTT,NA,TRBV20-1,NA,TRBJ1-5
CASNQGLGTEAFF,TGTGCCAGTAATCAGGGGTTGGGCACTGAAGCTTTCTTT,NA,TRBV19,NA,TRBJ1-1
CASTSGYGYTF,TGTGCCAGCACCTCAGGGTATGGCTACACCTTC,NA,TRBV5-4,NA,TRBJ1-2
CASSLVGGEAFF,TGTGCCAGCAGCTTAGTAGGGGGTGAAGCTTTCTTT,NA,TRBV7-9,NA,TRBJ1-1
CASNLQPQHF,TGTGCCAGCAACCTACAGCCCCAGCATTTT,NA,TRBV27,NA,TRBJ1-5
CASSISGGGNEQFF,TGTGCCAGCAGCATTAGCGGTGGGGGGAATGAGCAGTTCTTC,NA,TRBV9,NA,TRBJ2-1
CASSPKQGANYGYTF,TGTGCCAGCAGCCCCAAACAGGGGGCGAACTATGGCTACACCTTC,TRBD1,TRBV6-5,few,TRBJ1-2
CASTPLTGGYGYTF,TGTGCCAGCACCCCTTTAACAGGGGGCTATGGCTACACCTTC,TRBD1,TRBV27,NA,TRBJ1-2
CASNFGLAGSGELFF,TGTGCCAGCAACTTCGGACTAGCGGGATCCGGGGAGCTGTTTTTT,TRBD2,TRBV6-1,NA,TRBJ2-2
CAGGGSRGDEQYF,TGTGCAGGCGGGGGGTCCAGAGGTGACGAGCAGTACTTC,TRBD2,TRBV10-3,once,TRBJ2-7
CASSPKDREVQETQYF,TGTGCCAGCAGTCCTAAGGACCGGGAAGTTCAAGAGACCCAGTACTTC,NA,TRBV27,NA,TRBJ2-5
CASSFESLGYTF,TGCGCCAGCAGCTTTGAGTCTCTTGGCTACACCTTC,NA,TRBV5-1,NA,TRBJ1-2
CASSVGTSGNTYEQYF,TGCGCCAGCAGCGTGGGGACTAGCGGGAATACCTACGAGCAGTACTTC,TRBD2,TRBV5-1,NA,TRBJ2-7
CAIRGAGELFF,TGTGCCATCAGAGGGGCCGGGGAGCTGTTTTTT,NA,TRBV10-3,NA,TRBJ2-2
CATSPGQGGTGELFF,TGTGCCACCAGTCCTGGACAGGGAGGGACCGGGGAGCTGTTTTTT,NA,TRBV24-1,NA,TRBJ2-2
CASSLGGHEQYF,TGTGCCAGCTCCCTGGGGGGTCATGAGCAGTACTTC,NA,TRBV18,NA,TRBJ2-7
CASTARGQANEQFF,TGTGCCAGCACCGCCAGGGGGCAGGCCAATGAGCAGTTCTTC,TRBD1,TRBV9,NA,TRBJ2-1
CASRRSGPVVREDTEAFF,TGTGCCAGTAGGCGATCTGGGCCGGTCGTCAGGGAGGACACTGAAGCTTTCTTT,NA,TRBV19,once,TRBJ1-1
CSASLTGGLNEKLFF,TGCAGTGCTAGTCTCACAGGGGGCTTGAATGAAAAACTGTTTTTT,TRBD1,TRBV20-1,NA,TRBJ1-4
CASSVGTGGNEKLFF,TGTGCCAGCAGCGTGGGAACAGGGGGAAATGAAAAACTGTTTTTT,TRBD1,TRBV9,NA,TRBJ1-4
CASRMTAANTGELFF,TGCGCCAGCAGGATGACAGCCGCGAACACCGGGGAGCTGTTTTTT,NA,TRBV5-1,NA,TRBJ2-2
CASSQEGGNSNQPQHF,TGTGCCAGCAGCCAAGAAGGAGGGAATAGCAATCAGCCCCAGCATTTT,NA,TRBV4-2,few,TRBJ1-5
CASTRPGGTKNIQYF,TGTGCCAGTACCAGACCCGGGGGGACCAAAAACATTCAGTACTTC,TRBD2,TRBV19,NA,TRBJ2-4
CASSENPSGGAGYNEQFF,TGTGCCAGCAGCGAGAACCCGTCCGGGGGGGCGGGTTACAATGAGCAGTTCTTC,TRBD2,TRBV9,NA,TRBJ2-1
CASSTGGLQETQYF,TGTGCCAGCAGCACGGGGGGGTTACAAGAGACCCAGTACTTC,TRBD2,TRBV7-9,NA,TRBJ2-5
CSVEGGSGGANVLTF,TGCAGCGTTGAGGGAGGGTCTGGTGGGGCCAACGTCCTGACTTTC,TRBD2,TRBV29-1,NA,TRBJ2-6
CASSYGTGTSTDTQYF,TGTGCCAGCAGCTACGGGACAGGGACTAGCACAGATACGCAGTATTTT,TRBD1,TRBV7-9,NA,TRBJ2-3
CATTPRGSTDTQYF,TGCGCCACCACCCCGCGGGGAAGCACAGATACGCAGTATTTT,NA,TRBV5-1,NA,TRBJ2-3
CASSVDAGGGNTQYF,TGTGCCAGCAGCGTAGATGCGGGGGGGGGAAATACGCAGTATTTT,TRBD2,TRBV9,NA,TRBJ2-3
CAIRTPDIFGYTF,TGTGCCATCAGGACCCCGGACATTTTTGGCTACACCTTC,NA,TRBV10-3,NA,TRBJ1-2
CASSQTGNGNTEAFF,TGCGCCAGCAGCCAAACAGGGAATGGGAACACTGAAGCTTTCTTT,NA,TRBV4-1,NA,TRBJ1-1
CAWSRSSYEQYF,TGTGCCTGGAGTCGCAGCTCCTACGAGCAGTACTTC,NA,TRBV30,few,TRBJ2-7
CASSQVAGTGELFF,TGTGCCAGCAGCCAAGTGGCGGGGACCGGGGAGCTGTTTTTT,NA,TRBV3-1/TRBV3-2,NA,TRBJ2-2
CTSSQGTADSYTF,TGCACCAGCAGCCAAGGAACGGCAGACTCCTACACCTTC,NA,TRBV1,NA,TRBJ1-2
CASSLVGSTEAFF,TGTGCCAGCAGCCTGGTGGGGAGCACTGAAGCTTTCTTT,NA,TRBV7-8,NA,TRBJ1-1
CASSIQRQGRAKNIQYF,TGTGCCAGTAGCATTCAACGACAGGGCCGAGCCAAAAACATTCAGTACTTC,TRBD1,TRBV19,NA,TRBJ2-4
CASNPSGGGELFF,TGTGCCAGCAACCCATCGGGGGGAGGGGAGCTGTTTTTT,TRBD2,TRBV11-2,NA,TRBJ2-2
CASSLGQASTDTQYF,TGCGCCAGCAGCTTGGGCCAGGCGAGCACAGATACGCAGTATTTT,NA,TRBV5-1,NA,TRBJ2-3
CASSSSRGGDNSPLHF,TGTGCCAGCAGCTCGAGTCGGGGGGGCGATAATTCACCCCTCCACTTT,NA,TRBV9,once,TRBJ1-6
CASSPQGQNYGYTF,TGTGCCAGCTCACCGCAGGGGCAAAACTATGGCTACACCTTC,NA,TRBV18,NA,TRBJ1-2
CASSLDWDSSGGYTF,TGTGCCAGCAGCTTAGACTGGGACTCCTCGGGAGGCTACACCTTC,NA,TRBV7-9,NA,TRBJ1-2
CATRGDGGTYEQYF,TGTGCCACCCGGGGGGATGGCGGGACCTACGAGCAGTACTTC,TRBD2,TRBV10-3,NA,TRBJ2-7
CASSLGIGGELDTQYF,TGTGCCAGCAGCTTAGGTATAGGAGGAGAATTAGATACGCAGTATTTT,NA,TRBV11-1,NA,TRBJ2-3
CAWSVGSGPYEQYF,TGTGCCTGGAGTGTAGGAAGCGGACCGTACGAGCAGTACTTC,NA,TRBV30,NA,TRBJ2-7
CASSSGQGNSPLHF,TGTGCCAGCAGTTCGGGACAGGGGAATTCACCCCTCCACTTT,TRBD1,TRBV6-5,NA,TRBJ1-6
CAWNMGRGENTEAFF,TGTGCCTGGAACATGGGTCGGGGTGAGAACACTGAAGCTTTCTTT,NA,TRBV30,NA,TRBJ1-1
CASSLGQGYGYTF,TGTGCCAGCAGTCTCGGACAGGGGTATGGCTACACCTTC,TRBD1,TRBV28,few,TRBJ1-2
CASSHGQGRETQYF,TGTGCCAGCAGTCATGGACAGGGGCGAGAGACCCAGTACTTC,TRBD1,TRBV27,NA,TRBJ2-5
CASSLIRASAFSYEQYF,TGTGCCAGCAGCCTAATTCGAGCTAGCGCTTTTTCCTACGAGCAGTACTTC,NA,TRBV7-9,NA,TRBJ2-7
CASSLTGGLYNEQFF,TGTGCCAGCAGCTTAACCGGGGGTCTCTACAATGAGCAGTTCTTC,NA,TRBV7-3,NA,TRBJ2-1